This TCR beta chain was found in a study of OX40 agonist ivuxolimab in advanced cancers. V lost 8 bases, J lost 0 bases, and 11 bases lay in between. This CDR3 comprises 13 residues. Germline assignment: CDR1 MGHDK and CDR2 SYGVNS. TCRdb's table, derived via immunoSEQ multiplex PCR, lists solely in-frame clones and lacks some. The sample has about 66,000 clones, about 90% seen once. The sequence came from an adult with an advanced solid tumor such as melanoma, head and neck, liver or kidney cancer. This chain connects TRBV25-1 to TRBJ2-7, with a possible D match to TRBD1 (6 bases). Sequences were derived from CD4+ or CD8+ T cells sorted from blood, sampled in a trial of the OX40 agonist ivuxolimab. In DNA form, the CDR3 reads TGTGCCAGCCGGACAGATCCCTCCTACGAGCAGTACTTC. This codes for CASRTDPSYEQYF.